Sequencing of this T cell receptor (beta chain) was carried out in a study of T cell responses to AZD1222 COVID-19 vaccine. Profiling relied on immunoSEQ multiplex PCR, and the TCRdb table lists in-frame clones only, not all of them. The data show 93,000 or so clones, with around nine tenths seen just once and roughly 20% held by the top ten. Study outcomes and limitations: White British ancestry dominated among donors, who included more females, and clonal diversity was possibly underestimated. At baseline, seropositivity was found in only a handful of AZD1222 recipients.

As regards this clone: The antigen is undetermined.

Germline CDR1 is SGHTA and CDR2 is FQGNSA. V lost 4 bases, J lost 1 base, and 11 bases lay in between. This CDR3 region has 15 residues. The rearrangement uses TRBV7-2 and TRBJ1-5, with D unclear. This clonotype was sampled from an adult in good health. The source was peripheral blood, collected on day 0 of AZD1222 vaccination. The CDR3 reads CASSWAGESNQPQHF. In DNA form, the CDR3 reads TGTGCCAGCAGCTGGGCCGGGGAGAGCAATCAGCCCCAGCATTTT.